The present TCR beta chain was sequenced within a study of CD8+CD57+ T cells in acquired aplastic anemia. Genomic DNA served as template for TCR beta VDJ and CDR3 profiling. MiXCR was run by TCRdb on the reads, yielding one entry per CDR3 protein. The repertoire consists of hundreds of thousands of distinct CDR3 sequences, with about 70% occurring once and the leading ten covering approximately 4%. Trimming cost V 0 bases and J 2 bases; bases outside gene matches: 7. Germline loops: CDR1 SGHRS, CDR2 YFSETQ. The CDR3 spans 17 residues. This clonotype appeared many times. J is TRBJ2-3 and V is TRBV5-1, with 9 positions matching TRBD2. The sequence derives from a human donor in good health, serving as a control. Sequenced material: sorted CD4+, CD8+, or CD8+CD57+ T cells (not recorded which) from PBMCs. The CDR3: CASSLEGTSIYTDTQYF. The CDR3, as DNA: TGCGCCAGCAGCTTGGAGGGGACTAGCATCTACACAGATACGCAGTATTTT.